This record concerns one TCR beta chain sequence. What it binds is not known. Here the gene names and germline are mouse. The CDR3 extends 1 residue past the end of the read, so its final part is completed from the germline J gene. Survey-depth TCRbeta CDR3 sequencing reported V/J genes and productive frequencies. Clones were read by immunoSEQ multiplex PCR, and TCRdb kept only the in-frame ones, dropping some. The table has about 1,900 clones, 40% to 55% seen once. Described time point: mouse harvest day 14 after allogeneic transplant. The graft held 10^6 splenic CD5+ T cells and 10^7 T-cell-depleted bone marrow cells. B6 (H2b) cells into BALB/c (H2d) mice; tissues taken at day 7 or 14. Per germline, CDR1 LGHDT and CDR2 YNNKQL (reference sequence). V was clipped by 4 bases and J by 0 bases; unmatched bases: 2. CDR3 length equals 16 residues. The sample is drawn from a study of tissue T cells after allogeneic stem cell transplantation. General study results and limits: TCR repertoires tracked anatomic similarity, regardless of disease or transplant status. Few T cell clones were shared across patients, but motif clusters showed tissue-specific shared signatures.

The chain has TRBV4 and TRBJ2-3; 12 nucleotides agree with TRBD2. The specimen sequenced was lymph node tissue. The origin of this receptor is a female BALB/c mouse given C57BL/6 T cells with graft-versus-host disease after an allogeneic hematopoietic cell transplant. The sequenced part of the CDR3 DNA is TGTGCCAGCAGCTGGACTGGGGGGGATAGTGCAGAAACGCTGTAT. This sequence encodes CASSWTGGDSAETLY. The whole CDR3 region reads CASSWTGGDSAETLYF.